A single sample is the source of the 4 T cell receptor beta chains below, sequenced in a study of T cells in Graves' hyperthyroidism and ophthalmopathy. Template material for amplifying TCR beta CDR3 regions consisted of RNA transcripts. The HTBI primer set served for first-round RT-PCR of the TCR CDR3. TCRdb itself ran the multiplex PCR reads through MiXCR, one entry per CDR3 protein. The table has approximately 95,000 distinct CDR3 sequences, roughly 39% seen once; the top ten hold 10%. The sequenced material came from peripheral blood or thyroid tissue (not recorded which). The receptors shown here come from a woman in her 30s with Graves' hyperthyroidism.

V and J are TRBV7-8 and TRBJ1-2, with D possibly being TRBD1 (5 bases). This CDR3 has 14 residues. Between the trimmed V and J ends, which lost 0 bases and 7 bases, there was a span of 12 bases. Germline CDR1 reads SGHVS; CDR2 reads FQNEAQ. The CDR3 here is CASSLAGGGGGYTF. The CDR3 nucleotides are TGTGCCAGCAGCTTAGCCGGTGGGGGGGGTGGCTACACCTTC.

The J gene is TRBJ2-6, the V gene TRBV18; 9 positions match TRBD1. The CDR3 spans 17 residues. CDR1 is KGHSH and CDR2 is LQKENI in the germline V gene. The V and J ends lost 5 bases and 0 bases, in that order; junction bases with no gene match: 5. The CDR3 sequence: CASSSDRGRSGANVLTF. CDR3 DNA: TGTGCCAGCTCATCGGACAGGGGACGCTCTGGGGCCAACGTCCTGACTTTC.

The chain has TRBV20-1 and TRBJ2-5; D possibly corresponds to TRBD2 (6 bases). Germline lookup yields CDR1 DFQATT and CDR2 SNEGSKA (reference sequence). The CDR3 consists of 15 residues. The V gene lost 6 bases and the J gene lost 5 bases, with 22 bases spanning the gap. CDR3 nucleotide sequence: TGCAGTGCCAGCAGCCAAGAAGGGGCGGGGGAGACCCAGTACTTC. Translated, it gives CSASSQEGAGETQYF.

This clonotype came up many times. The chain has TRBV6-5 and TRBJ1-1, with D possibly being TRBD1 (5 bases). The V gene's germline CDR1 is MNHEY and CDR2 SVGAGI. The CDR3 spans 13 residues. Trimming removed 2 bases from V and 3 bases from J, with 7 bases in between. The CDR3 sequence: CASSYRDDTEAFF. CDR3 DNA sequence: TGTGCCAGCAGTTACAGGGACGACACTGAAGCTTTCTTT.